Listed below are T cell receptor beta chains from one sample, sequenced in a study of blood T cells in healthy people across ages. Via MiXCR, TCRdb re-called the 5' RACE reads, giving one row per CDR3 protein. The table lists a few hundred thousand distinct CDR3 sequences, about 27% of them singletons, with approximately 3.7% in the top ten. The sample was also reused in another study, on T cells of mothers and their children.

The specimen was blood. These receptors all stem from a boy aged 2 to 9 in good health. The CDR3 runs from the conserved cysteine through the conserved F or W. A D gene is named only where the DNA matches it firmly. Size values are once, few and many counts, or a class for expanded clones, and some rows have none.

clone_size | j_call | v_call | d_call | cdr3_aa | cdr3_nt
few | TRBJ2-7 | TRBV7-2 | . | CASSYGTSEQYF | TGTGCCAGCAGCTACGGGACCTCCGAGCAGTACTTC
. | TRBJ1-4 | TRBV12-3/TRBV12-4 | TRBD1 | CASSKDRVVGKLFF | TGTGCCAGCAGCAAGGACAGGGTGGTGGGAAAACTGTTTTTT
. | TRBJ2-5 | TRBV28 | . | CASSPRQARGETQYF | TGTGCCAGCAGTCCGAGACAGGCTCGAGGGGAGACCCAGTACTTC
. | TRBJ2-2 | TRBV20-1 | . | CSARDPSKNTGELFF | TGCAGTGCTAGAGATCCGTCTAAGAACACCGGGGAGCTGTTTTTT
few | TRBJ1-2 | TRBV7-9 | TRBD1 | CASSQSGGALGYTF | TGTGCCAGCAGCCAATCAGGGGGGGCATTAGGCTACACCTTC
. | TRBJ2-7 | TRBV27 | TRBD2 | CASSLGTSVTYEQYF | TGTGCCAGCAGTCTTGGGACTAGCGTAACCTACGAGCAGTACTTC
. | TRBJ1-1 | TRBV7-2 | . | CASSLMGGAPRIAFF | TGTGCCAGCAGCTTAATGGGTGGAGCCCCCCGGATTGCTTTCTTT
few | TRBJ2-5 | TRBV10-2 | TRBD2 | CASSGTSSQETQYF | TGCGCCAGCAGTGGGACTAGCTCTCAAGAGACCCAGTACTTC
. | TRBJ1-1 | TRBV9 | TRBD1 | CASSPNAGTGGPSNTEAFF | TGTGCCAGCAGCCCGAACGCCGGGACAGGGGGCCCCTCTAACACTGAAGCTTTCTTT
. | TRBJ2-5 | TRBV10-3 | TRBD2 | CAISEGGRAKTQYF | TGTGCCATCAGTGAAGGCGGGAGGGCAAAGACCCAGTACTTC
few | TRBJ2-7 | TRBV6-2/TRBV6-3 | TRBD2 | CASSSMTSGYEQYF | TGTGCCAGCAGTTCAATGACTAGCGGCTACGAGCAGTACTTC
. | TRBJ1-1 | TRBV20-1 | . | CSARSHHGGTEAFF | TGCAGTGCTAGAAGCCACCACGGGGGCACTGAAGCTTTCTTT
. | TRBJ2-7 | TRBV20-1 | TRBD2 | CSAREATSGGRSYEQYF | TGCAGTGCTAGAGAAGCTACTAGCGGAGGGAGGTCCTACGAGCAGTACTTC
few | TRBJ2-7 | TRBV10-3 | . | CAISPRETSSYEQYF | TGTGCCATCTCACCTCGGGAGACCTCCTCCTACGAGCAGTACTTC
. | TRBJ1-2 | TRBV4-1 | . | CASSQDRKLLFNYGYTF | TGCGCCAGCAGCCAAGATCGGAAGTTACTCTTTAACTATGGCTACACCTTC
. | TRBJ1-1 | TRBV20-1 | . | CSATAEPNTEAFF | TGCAGTGCTACGGCGGAGCCGAACACTGAAGCTTTCTTT
. | TRBJ2-7 | TRBV6-2/TRBV6-3 | . | CASSLTAVYYEQYF | TGTGCCAGCAGCCTAACAGCAGTCTACTACGAGCAGTACTTC
. | TRBJ2-1 | TRBV11-3 | . | CASSSARTVEYNEQFF | TGTGCCAGCAGCTCGGCGAGGACGGTGGAGTACAATGAGCAGTTCTTC
few | TRBJ2-7 | TRBV16 | TRBD1 | CASSQSQTGGLHEQYF | TGTGCCAGCAGCCAATCTCAGACAGGGGGCCTCCACGAGCAGTACTTC
few | TRBJ2-2 | TRBV6-2/TRBV6-3 | . | CASRSTGGELFF | TGTGCCAGCAGAAGCACAGGAGGGGAGCTGTTTTTT
. | TRBJ2-2 | TRBV6-2/TRBV6-3 | . | CASSSLNTGELFF | TGTGCCAGCAGTTCTCTGAACACCGGGGAGCTGTTTTTT
few | TRBJ2-1 | TRBV4-3 | . | CASSQGTQFSYNEQFF | TGCGCCAGCAGCCAAGGGACGCAATTCTCCTACAATGAGCAGTTCTTC
few | TRBJ2-7 | TRBV4-1 | TRBD2 | CASSQRLAGSWYEQYF | TGCGCCAGCAGCCAGCGACTAGCGGGGTCTTGGTACGAGCAGTACTTC
. | TRBJ1-4 | TRBV4-1 | . | CASSRDINEKLFF | TGCGCCAGCAGCCGGGACATTAATGAAAAACTGTTTTTT
. | TRBJ2-1 | TRBV7-2 | . | CASTWDGSSYNEQFF | TGTGCCAGCACCTGGGACGGAAGCTCCTACAATGAGCAGTTCTTC
. | TRBJ1-4 | TRBV9 | . | CASSVAGAGSTNEKLFF | TGTGCCAGCAGCGTAGCTGGAGCGGGGTCAACTAATGAAAAACTGTTTTTT
once | TRBJ2-7 | TRBV19 | TRBD1 | CASSIVFNMRQGFYEQYF | TGTGCCAGTAGTATAGTTTTTAACATGAGACAGGGGTTCTACGAGCAGTACTTC
few | TRBJ1-1 | TRBV4-1 | . | CASSQRTSGIPGPWNTEAFF | TGCGCCAGCAGCCAGCGGACATCTGGGATACCGGGACCGTGGAACACTGAAGCTTTCTTT